This TCR beta chain came from a study of blood T cell repertoires in COVID-19. On the study more broadly: Samples came from the United States, Italy and Spain, spanning acute and convalescent COVID-19. PBMCs, B-cell-depleted T cells, or T cells were the source of the cDNA or gDNA that made up the material.

Trimming left V 2 bases short and J 4 bases short, with 9 bases between. Germline-derived CDR1 and CDR2 are SGHAT and FQNNGV. The CDR3 loop spans 13 amino acids. Repertoires were generated with immunoSEQ multiplex PCR, while TCRdb's copy carries only in-frame clones and drops some. The table includes 150,000 to 200,000 clones, approximately 90% detected once. The sample comprised peripheral blood. The receptor comes from a man aged 35 to 55 with active or convalescent COVID-19. This sequence joins TRBV11-2 and TRBJ2-7; weak D call: TRBD1 (5 bases). Here the CDR3 DNA reads TGTGCCAGCAGCTTAAGTCCAGGGTACGAGCAGTACTTC. This gives the protein CASSLSPGYEQYF.